This T cell receptor beta chain was recovered during a study of blood T cell repertoires in COVID-19. Across the study: Donors in the United States, Italy and Spain gave samples during acute or convalescent COVID-19.

The data were produced by immunoSEQ multiplex PCR, yet TCRdb's version contains in-frame clones alone and is incomplete. This table has just over 300,000 clones, 90% appearing once. Germline V gene sequence: CDR1 GTSNPN, CDR2 SVGIG (reference sequence). Between the trimmed V and J ends, which lost 1 base and 4 bases, there was a span of 8 bases. The CDR3 length is 13 residues. Enrollees, roughly 18 to 90 years old, lived in 24 US areas. Specimen: PBMCs or T cells enriched from blood (not recorded which). The TCR comes from a woman younger than 35 with acute COVID-19. The genes are TRBV30 and TRBJ2-1; unclear D gene. CDR3 region: CAWSGSLYNEQFF. Written as DNA, the CDR3 is TGTGCCTGGAGTGGCAGTCTTTACAATGAGCAGTTCTTC. Based on the CDR3 plus reference TRBV30 and TRBJ2-1, the full variable domain is SQTIHQWPATLVQPVGSPLSLECTVEGTSNPNLYWYRQAAGRGLQLLFYSVGIGQISSEVPQNLSASRPQDRQFILSSKKLLLSDSGFYLCAWSGSLYNEQFFGPGTRLTVL.